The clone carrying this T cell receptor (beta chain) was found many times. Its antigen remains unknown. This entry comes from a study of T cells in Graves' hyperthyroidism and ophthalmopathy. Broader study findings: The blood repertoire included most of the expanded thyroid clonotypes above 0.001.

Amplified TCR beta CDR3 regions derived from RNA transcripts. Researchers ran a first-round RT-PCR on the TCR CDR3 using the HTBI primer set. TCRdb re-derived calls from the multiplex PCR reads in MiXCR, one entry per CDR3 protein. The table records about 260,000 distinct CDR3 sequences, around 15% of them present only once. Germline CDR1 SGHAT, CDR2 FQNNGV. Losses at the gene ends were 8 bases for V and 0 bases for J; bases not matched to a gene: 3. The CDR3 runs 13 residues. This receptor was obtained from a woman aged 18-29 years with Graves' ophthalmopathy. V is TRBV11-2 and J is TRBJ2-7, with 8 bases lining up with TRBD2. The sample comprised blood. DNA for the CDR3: TGTGCCAGCCGTACTAGCGGCTCCTACGAGCAGTACTTC. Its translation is CASRTSGSYEQYF.